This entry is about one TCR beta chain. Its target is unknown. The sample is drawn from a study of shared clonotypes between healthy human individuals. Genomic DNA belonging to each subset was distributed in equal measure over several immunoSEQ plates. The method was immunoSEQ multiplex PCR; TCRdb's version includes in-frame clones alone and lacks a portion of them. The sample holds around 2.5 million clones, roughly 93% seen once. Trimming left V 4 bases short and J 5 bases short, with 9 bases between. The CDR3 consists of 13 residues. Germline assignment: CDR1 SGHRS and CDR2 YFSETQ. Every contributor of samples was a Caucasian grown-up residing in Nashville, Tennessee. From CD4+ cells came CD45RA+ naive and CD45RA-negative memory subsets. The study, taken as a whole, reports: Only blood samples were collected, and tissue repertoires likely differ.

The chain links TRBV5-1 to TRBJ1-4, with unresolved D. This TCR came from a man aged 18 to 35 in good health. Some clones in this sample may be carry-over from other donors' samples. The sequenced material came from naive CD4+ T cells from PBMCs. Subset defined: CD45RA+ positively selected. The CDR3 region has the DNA TGCGCCAGCAGCCAGCCCGAGAATGAAAAACTGTTTTTT. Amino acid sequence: CASSQPENEKLFF.